This T cell receptor beta chain came from a study of T cell repertoires in cytomegalovirus infection. TCRdb used MiXCR to reprocess the reads, holding one entry per CDR3 protein. The repertoire holds approximately 250,000 distinct CDR3 sequences, 6.5% seen once, with about 6% in the top ten. Many counts were recorded for this clonotype. The antigen remains undetermined. Study-wide findings and caveats: CMV-specific TCR beta clonotypes restricted by HLA-C were the ones dominating the ex vivo response.

Germline CDR1 reads MNHEY; CDR2 reads SVGEGT. There are 16 residues in the CDR3. The junction had 8 bases not matched to a gene; V was cut back by 6 bases and J by 2 bases. This sequence joins TRBV6-2 or TRBV6-3 and TRBJ2-5, with 11 nucleotides matching TRBD2. The source of this sequence is a human donor in good health (CMV status not recorded). Some clones in this sample may be carry-over from other donors' samples. Sequenced material: PBMCs. The CDR3 DNA reads as TGTGCCAGCAGAGTACGACTAGCGGGATTACAAGAGACCCAGTACTTC. This sequence encodes CASRVRLAGLQETQYF.